What follows are 25 T cell receptor beta chains derived from one specimen sequenced in a study of regulatory T cells in long-lasting Graves disease. The time point was: newly diagnosed GD, antithyroid drugs for less than 3 months. RNA isolated from PBMCs was used to make the TCR library. iRepertoire HTBI primers and Arm-PCR of CDR3 regions built TCR beta libraries. TCRdb recomputed calls from the multiplex PCR reads with MiXCR, one row per CDR3 protein. Of a few hundred thousand distinct CDR3 sequences in the sample, approximately 15% were seen once. This sample also appeared in a second study, on T cells in Graves' hyperthyroidism and ophthalmopathy.

Here the sequenced sample was peripheral blood mononuclear cells (PBMCs), taken at new diagnosis, from a patient treated with antithyroid drugs. These receptors were collected from a man between 35 and 55 years old with Graves disease.

V gene TRBV7-3 combines with J gene TRBJ2-3; unclear D gene. The CDR3 sequence is 13 residues long. With 5 bases removed from V and 2 bases from J, the gap between germline ends came to 8 bases. Germline V gene lookup returns CDR1 SGHTA and CDR2 FQGTGA. DNA of the CDR3: TGTGCCAGCAGCCGCGTATACACAGATACGCAGTATTTT. This sequence encodes CASSRVYTDTQYF.

This clonotype was seen repeatedly, ten times or more. The chain uses TRBV2 and TRBJ1-3, with D hard to call. Trimming stripped 4 bases from V and 1 base from J, with 8 bases between. This CDR3 has 14 amino acids. Germline V CDR1 and CDR2: SNHLY, FYNNEI. The CDR3 DNA sequence: TGTGCCAGCAGTGTCCCGGTATCTGGAAACACCATATATTTT. Encoded protein: CASSVPVSGNTIYF.

This clonotype was detected only a few times. The CDR3 region is CASSSTLGDVKNIQYF. CDR3 nucleotide sequence: TGTGCCAGCAGCTCGACCCTCGGGGATGTCAAAAACATTCAGTACTTC. The chain is built from TRBV9 and TRBJ2-4; D may be TRBD2 (5 bases). The germline V gene encodes CDR1 SGDLS and CDR2 YYNGEE. Trimming pared 4 bases from V and 3 bases from J, leaving 17 bases between. The CDR3 contains 16 residues.

The CDR3 region has the DNA TGTGCCAGCAGTTACCTGGGGGCGGTCGGCTACACCTTC. Protein: CASSYLGAVGYTF. This chain uses TRBV6-5 with TRBJ1-2; a possible D gene is TRBD1 (6 bases). The germline V and J ends were trimmed by 2 bases and 8 bases, with 12 bases remaining between them. Germline V gene lookup returns CDR1 MNHEY and CDR2 SVGAGI. This CDR3 is 13 amino acids long.

This clonotype has more than one count but fewer than ten. The CDR3 loop reads CASSREGRYGYTF. CDR3 bases: TGTGCCAGCAGTCGCGAGGGGCGCTATGGCTACACCTTC. The chain joins TRBV27 to TRBJ1-2, with D possibly being TRBD1 (5 bases). Germline loops: CDR1 MNHEY, CDR2 SMNVEV (reference sequence). Trimming took off 5 bases at V and 4 bases at J, with 11 bases between the two ends. There are 13 residues in the CDR3.

In its sample, this clonotype was seen many times. The rearrangement links TRBV5-1 to TRBJ2-2, with D uncertain. The CDR3 has 15 amino acids. Trimming took off 2 bases at V and 5 bases at J, with 13 bases between the two ends. From germline, CDR1 is SGHRS and CDR2 YFSETQ. Here the CDR3 DNA reads TGCGCCAGCAGCTTCATTTTACGATCAACCGGGGAGCTGTTTTTT. Translated: CASSFILRSTGELFF. The full variable domain, with the rest looked up from reference TRBV5-1 and TRBJ2-2, is KAGVTQTPRYLIKTRGQQVTLSCSPISGHRSVSWYQQTPGQGLQFLFEYFSETQRNKGNFPGRFSGRQFSNSRSEMNVSTLELGDSALYLCASSFILRSTGELFFGEGSRLTVL.

This clonotype has at least ten counts. The chain carries TRBV20-1 and TRBJ2-1, with 10 bases identical to TRBD2. The CDR3 consists of 14 residues. J gave up 5 bases and V 3 bases, and 4 bases lay outside the gene matches. The germline gives CDR1 DFQATT, CDR2 SNEGSKA (reference sequence). The CDR3 protein is CSASGTSGDNEQFF. The CDR3 coding sequence is TGCAGTGCTAGCGGCACTAGCGGGGACAATGAGCAGTTCTTC.

This clonotype was observed many times. The V gene is TRBV7-2, the J gene TRBJ2-7, with 7 bases matching TRBD2. Germline CDR1 SGHTA, CDR2 FQGNSA. The CDR3 has 12 residues. J gave up 2 bases and V 10 bases, and 5 bases lay outside the gene matches. CDR3 loop: CATDGGTYEQYF. CDR3 nucleotides: TGTGCCACCGACGGGGGGACCTACGAGCAGTACTTC. Full variable domain (outside the CDR3, taken from reference TRBV7-2 and TRBJ2-7): GAGVSQSPSNKVTEKGKDVELRCDPISGHTALYWYRQSLGQGLEFLIYFQGNSAPDKSGLPSDRFSAERTGGSVSTLTIQRTQQEDSAVYLCATDGGTYEQYFGPGTRLTVT.

In this sample, this clonotype turned up many times. The CDR3 nucleotides are TGTGCCTCTGAAGGGGACAGTTCCTACGAGCAGTACTTC. This translates into CASEGDSSYEQYF. This chain links TRBV10-3 with TRBJ2-7; TRBD1 agrees at 7 bases. V lost 11 bases and J lost 1; bases outside the gene matches: 8. There are 13 residues in the CDR3. Germline CDR1 reads ENHRY; CDR2 reads SYGVKD.

This clonotype was observed a handful of times. This sequence joins TRBV19 and TRBJ1-4; D ambiguous. This CDR3 contains 11 residues. V dropped 9 bases and J dropped 8 bases, with 10 bases sitting between them. The germline V gene has CDR1 LNHDA and CDR2 SQIVND (reference sequence). CDR3 residues: CASQEVEKLFF. The DNA for the CDR3 is TGTGCCAGCCAGGAGGTAGAAAAACTGTTTTTT.

This clonotype was counted at least ten times. V is TRBV28 and J is TRBJ2-5; maybe TRBD2 (6 bases). Germline V CDR1 and CDR2: MDHEN, SYDVKM. This CDR3 spans 15 amino acids. Trimming took off 1 base at V and 5 bases at J, with 14 bases between the two ends. As DNA, the CDR3 is TGTGCCAGCAGTTTATCCACCACCCGGGGGGAGACCCAGTACTTC. Its protein product is CASSLSTTRGETQYF.

The chain combines TRBV20-1 with TRBJ1-2; D might be TRBD1 (5 bases). V lost 6 bases, J lost 4 bases, and 6 bases lay in between. CDR1 is DFQATT and CDR2 is SNEGSKA in the germline V gene (reference sequence). The length of the CDR3 is 10 residues. DNA for the CDR3: TGCAGTGCAGGGACCTATGGCTACACCTTC. Translation gives CSAGTYGYTF.

The rearrangement links TRBV12-3 or TRBV12-4 to TRBJ1-5; D unresolved. Trimming stripped 3 bases from V and 7 bases from J, with 13 bases between. This CDR3 spans 14 amino acids. DNA for the CDR3: TGTGCCAGCAGTTTTGACACTCCGATGCAGCCCCAGCATTTT. Translated, it gives CASSFDTPMQPQHF.

This clonotype was counted many times. This chain uses TRBV5-1 with TRBJ1-6; 8 nucleotides match TRBD1. This CDR3 is built from 15 residues. Germline CDR1 SGHRS, CDR2 YFSETQ. J gave up 8 bases and V 4 bases, and 8 bases lay outside the gene matches. As DNA, the CDR3 is TGCGCCAGCAGCCCCCTGACAGGGGAGGATTCACCCCTCCACTTT. As protein: CASSPLTGEDSPLHF.

This chain connects TRBV7-6 to TRBJ2-7; 8 bases are a match to TRBD1. Trimming took 5 bases from V and 4 from J; bases not matched to a gene: 10. This CDR3 comprises 15 residues. Germline CDR1 SGHVS, CDR2 FNYEAQ. CDR3 amino acids: CASSGDPGGSYEQYF. DNA for the CDR3: TGTGCCAGCAGCGGAGATCCAGGGGGCTCGTACGAGCAGTACTTC.

The V call is TRBV4-3, the J call TRBJ2-7; D is ambiguous. Between the trimmed V and J ends, which lost 3 bases and 0 bases, there was a span of 18 bases. There are 17 residues in the CDR3. Germline V lookup: CDR1 LGHNA, CDR2 YSLEER. CDR3 in DNA: TGCGCCAGCAGCCACCACTACAGTGGTGCAAACTCCTACGAGCAGTACTTC. It specifies CASSHHYSGANSYEQYF.

This chain joins TRBV2 and TRBJ1-2; D call uncertain. Germline-derived CDR1 and CDR2 are SNHLY and FYNNEI. The V and J ends lost 4 bases and 6 bases respectively, with 9 bases between them. The CDR3 is made up of 12 amino acids. This chain's CDR3 is CASSVSRNGYTF. The CDR3 DNA follows: TGTGCCAGCAGTGTATCTAGGAATGGCTACACCTTC.

The genes are TRBV18 and TRBJ2-5, with D possibly TRBD1 on 5 matching bases. CDR1 KGHSH and CDR2 LQKENI come from the germline V gene. The germline V and J ends were trimmed by 4 bases and 5 bases, with 17 bases remaining between them. This CDR3 spans 15 amino acids. The CDR3 region is CASSLYTGAGETQYF. The DNA for the CDR3 is TGTGCCAGCTCACTATACACAGGCGCCGGGGAGACCCAGTACTTC.

This clonotype came up many times. V is TRBV18 and J is TRBJ1-1; D gene uncertain. The germline V and J ends were trimmed by 1 base and 3 bases, with 12 bases remaining between them. The CDR3 sequence is 15 residues long. The germline gives CDR1 KGHSH, CDR2 LQKENI. CDR3 DNA: TGTGCCAGCTCACCACGGAGTTTAGGGTACACTGAAGCTTTCTTT. Protein sequence: CASSPRSLGYTEAFF.

The V call is TRBV20-1, the J call TRBJ2-7; 7 bases line up with TRBD2. The CDR3 contains 12 residues. V lost 8 bases, J lost 2 bases, and 6 bases stayed unmatched. Per the germline V gene, CDR1 is DFQATT and CDR2 is SNEGSKA (reference sequence). CDR3 amino acids: CSPTGLPYEQYF. The CDR3 coding sequence is TGCAGTCCAACGGGACTACCCTACGAGCAGTACTTC.

The rearrangement links TRBV6-1 to TRBJ2-3, with D perhaps given as TRBD1 or TRBD2 (5 bases each). The CDR3 sequence is 14 residues long. V gave up 3 bases and J gave up 8 bases, with 15 bases separating them. Germline values: CDR1 MNHNS, CDR2 SASEGT. The CDR3 reads CASSDSWQGVTQYF. The DNA of the CDR3 is TGTGCCAGCAGTGATTCATGGCAGGGAGTTACGCAGTATTTT.

Ten or more counts support this clonotype. The chain is built from TRBV7-2 and TRBJ2-1; 9 bases align to TRBD1. The CDR3 consists of 16 residues. CDR1 is SGHTA, CDR2 FQGNSA, per germline. V lost 5 bases and J lost 6; bases outside the gene matches: 11. CDR3 in amino acids: CASSPWAGQGGNEQFF. The CDR3 DNA reads TGTGCCAGCAGCCCCTGGGCGGGACAGGGTGGCAATGAGCAGTTCTTC. Full variable domain (missing parts from reference TRBV7-2 and TRBJ2-1): GAGVSQSPSNKVTEKGKDVELRCDPISGHTALYWYRQSLGQGLEFLIYFQGNSAPDKSGLPSDRFSAERTGGSVSTLTIQRTQQEDSAVYLCASSPWAGQGGNEQFFGPGTRLTVL.

The genes are TRBV2 and TRBJ2-1; 16 nucleotides align to TRBD2. V shed 8 bases, J shed 4 bases, and the junction held 5 bases outside the gene matches. This CDR3 is 16 amino acids long. Germline values: CDR1 SNHLY, CDR2 FYNNEI. DNA of the CDR3: TGTGCCAGCGGGGGACTAGCGGGAGGGCCATACAATGAGCAGTTCTTC. It codes for CASGGLAGGPYNEQFF.

This clonotype was counted ten times or more. The rearrangement links TRBV6-5 to TRBJ2-7; the D gene is possibly TRBD2 (5 bases). CDR3 length: 17 amino acids. V lost 0 bases and J lost 1, with 16 bases in between. Germline V gene lookup returns CDR1 MNHEY and CDR2 SVGAGI. The CDR3 here is CASSYSRTEGFSYEQYF. For the CDR3, the DNA is TGTGCCAGCAGTTACTCGAGAACCGAGGGTTTTTCCTACGAGCAGTACTTC.

This clonotype occurred many times. In nucleotides, the CDR3 is TGTGCCAGCACCTCAAGTGTCGGCACCTACGAGCAGTACTTC. Its protein product is CASTSSVGTYEQYF. This sequence joins TRBV5-6 and TRBJ2-7; D call uncertain. Germline V CDR1 and CDR2: SGHDT, YYEEEE. The CDR3 contains 14 residues. Deletions cut 6 bases from V and 2 bases from J, with 15 bases between. Complete variable domain (other parts from reference TRBV5-6 and TRBJ2-7): DAGVTQSPTHLIKTRGQQVTLRCSPKSGHDTVSWYQQALGQGPQFIFQYYEEEERQRGNFPDRFSGHQFPNYSSELNVNALLLGDSALYLCASTSSVGTYEQYFGPGTRLTVT.